The source of this T cell receptor beta chain is a study of Ad26.COV2.S vaccination and SARS-CoV-2 variants. Generated by immunoSEQ multiplex PCR, the TCRdb table keeps only in-frame clones and is missing some. The data contain 380,000 or so clones, about 87% of them singletons. There are 15 residues in the CDR3. J gave up 5 bases and V 9 bases, and 10 bases lay outside the gene matches. Per the germline V gene, CDR1 is SNHLY and CDR2 is FYNNEI. As for treatment: 15 to 20 received Ad26.COV2.S at low or high dose, single or two shots; roughly five received placebo; per-sample allocation not given. After the first vaccine or placebo injection, samples were drawn on day 63.

The receptor comes from a person between 18 and 60 years old who received the Ad26.COV2.S COVID-19 vaccine or a placebo. The sample was peripheral blood, taken in a trial of Ad26.COV2.S vaccine versus placebo. The V call is TRBV2, the J call TRBJ1-5; 10 bases match TRBD1. As DNA, the CDR3 is TGTGCCAGTGGAGGGGGACAGGGGATCCATCAGCCCCAGCATTTT. Protein product: CASGGGQGIHQPQHF.